This T cell receptor beta chain originates from a study of T cell repertoires in cytomegalovirus infection. As for the study in general: Shared public TCR beta signatures pointed to both CMV infection and a matching HLA type.

This clonotype has ten or more counts. No antigen is known for it. Study-wide results and limits: HLA-C-restricted TCR beta clonotypes specific for CMV led the ex vivo response.

V shed 5 bases, J shed 3 bases, and the junction held 8 bases outside the gene matches. The CDR3 runs 15 residues. CDR1 is MNHEY and CDR2 is SMNVEV in the germline V gene (reference sequence). Each CDR3 protein is one row after TCRdb ran MiXCR on the reads. In the table there are fewer than 550,000 distinct CDR3 sequences, 16% of which are singletons. The chain is built from TRBV27 and TRBJ1-1; 8 bases fit TRBD1. Sequenced input: CD8+ T cells from PBMCs. The TCR comes from a human donor in good health (CMV status not recorded). Some clones in this sample may be carry-over from other donors' samples. This CDR3 is CASSRDQGADTEAFF. For the CDR3, the DNA is TGTGCCAGCAGTAGAGATCAGGGGGCTGACACTGAAGCTTTCTTT.